A selection of T cell receptor beta chains follows, all from one sample in a study of blood T cell repertoires in COVID-19. Assay used: immunoSEQ multiplex PCR; TCRdb lists only in-frame clones, some missing. The data show 130,000 to 150,000 clones, 80% to 90% seen once. Sample: peripheral blood. Receptors were obtained from a woman in her 50s with acute or convalescent COVID-19. The CDR3 runs from the conserved cysteine through the conserved F or W. D genes are given only for firm matches. Not every row has a clone size; where given, it reads once, few, many or a size class.

DNA: TGCGCCAGCAGCTTGGGGACAGGGTGGGCAGATACGCAGTATTTT
CDR3: CASSLGTGWADTQYF
J: TRBJ2-3
D: TRBD1
V: TRBV5-1
size: .

DNA: TGCGCCAGCAGCTTGGCGGGGCCTGGAGGGGACTATGGCTACACCTTC
CDR3: CASSLAGPGGDYGYTF
J: TRBJ1-2
D: .
V: TRBV5-1
size: .

DNA: TGTGCCAGTAGTATCGAGCGGGGCTCCTACAATGAGCAGTTCTTC
CDR3: CASSIERGSYNEQFF
J: TRBJ2-1
D: TRBD2
V: TRBV19
size: .

DNA: TGTGCCAGCAGATCGGTCAGGGAGGGAAATGAAAAACTGTTTTTT
CDR3: CASRSVREGNEKLFF
J: TRBJ1-4
D: .
V: TRBV6-5
size: once

DNA: TGTGCTAGTGGTTTGAACTGGAGTTGGGAGACCCAGTACTTC
CDR3: CASGLNWSWETQYF
J: TRBJ2-5
D: .
V: TRBV12-5
size: .

DNA: TGCGCCAGCAGCGACAGCTATTCACCCCTCCACTTT
CDR3: CASSDSYSPLHF
J: TRBJ1-6
D: .
V: TRBV5-1
size: .

DNA: TGTGCCAGCAGCGTAGAGTCAGGGTCTAGTTCCTACAATGAGCAGTTCTTC
CDR3: CASSVESGSSSYNEQFF
J: TRBJ2-1
D: .
V: TRBV9
size: .

DNA: TGTGCCAGCAGCTCGTTGTCTAGTCGCGGGGGCACAGATACGCAGTATTTT
CDR3: CASSSLSSRGGTDTQYF
J: TRBJ2-3
D: .
V: TRBV11-3
size: .

DNA: TGTGCCAGCAGCTTGAGGGGGCCGGGGGAGACCCAGTACTTC
CDR3: CASSLRGPGETQYF
J: TRBJ2-5
D: TRBD1
V: TRBV7-3
size: .

DNA: TGTGCCAGCAGCGGACAGGGAGGGAACACTGAAGCTTTCTTT
CDR3: CASSGQGGNTEAFF
J: TRBJ1-1
D: TRBD1
V: TRBV6-5
size: .

DNA: TGTGCCAGTAGTATCCAGGGGAGTTTTACCGGGGAGCTGTTTTTT
CDR3: CASSIQGSFTGELFF
J: TRBJ2-2
D: .
V: TRBV19
size: .

DNA: TGTGCCAGCAGCCAAATAGCGGGAGGGGCCTACGAGCAGTACTTC
CDR3: CASSQIAGGAYEQYF
J: TRBJ2-7
D: TRBD2
V: TRBV7-9
size: .

DNA: TGTGCCTGGAGCCTTAGCGGGGCCTCCTACGAGCAGTACTTC
CDR3: CAWSLSGASYEQYF
J: TRBJ2-7
D: TRBD2
V: TRBV30
size: .

DNA: TGTGCCAGTAGTATAGATCCCAGCGGCCTAGCGGCTTCCTACAATGAGCAGTTCTTC
CDR3: CASSIDPSGLAASYNEQFF
J: TRBJ2-1
D: TRBD2
V: TRBV19
size: .

DNA: TGTGCCAGCAGTGAACAAACTGCTGAAGCTTTCTTT
CDR3: CASSEQTAEAFF
J: TRBJ1-1
D: .
V: TRBV2
size: .

DNA: TGTGCCAGCAGCGGCCGGGACTTCCCGATCTCCAATGAGCAGTTCTTC
CDR3: CASSGRDFPISNEQFF
J: TRBJ2-1
D: .
V: TRBV7-2
size: .

DNA: TGTGCCAGCGGGGCCAAAGCTAACTATGGCTACACCTTC
CDR3: CASGAKANYGYTF
J: TRBJ1-2
D: .
V: TRBV6-5
size: once

DNA: TGTGCCAGCAGCCAAGATCTAAGCGGGAGGTCCTACAATGAGCAGTTCTTC
CDR3: CASSQDLSGRSYNEQFF
J: TRBJ2-1
D: TRBD2
V: TRBV3-1/TRBV3-2
size: .

DNA: TGTGCCAGCAGCTTAGATCATTTGGAGACCCAGTACTTC
CDR3: CASSLDHLETQYF
J: TRBJ2-5
D: .
V: TRBV11-3
size: .

DNA: TGCGCCAGCAGCCAGGGACTAGCGGGAGGTGGTTTAGAGACCCAGTACTTC
CDR3: CASSQGLAGGGLETQYF
J: TRBJ2-5
D: TRBD2
V: TRBV4-1
size: .

DNA: TGTGCCAGCAGCTTAGAAGGGACAGGGTTGACCCAGTACTTC
CDR3: CASSLEGTGLTQYF
J: TRBJ2-5
D: TRBD1
V: TRBV7-9
size: .

DNA: TGTGCCAGCAGCCAATCGGGATCTGGAAACACCATATATTTT
CDR3: CASSQSGSGNTIYF
J: TRBJ1-3
D: .
V: TRBV3-1/TRBV3-2
size: .

DNA: TGTGCCAGCAGCTTAGGGACAGGGGGGTCCGGGGAGCTGTTTTTT
CDR3: CASSLGTGGSGELFF
J: TRBJ2-2
D: TRBD1
V: TRBV7-6
size: .

DNA: TGTGCCAGCTCACCTACAGGGGGCGCGCGGGGTGAAAAACTGTTTTTT
CDR3: CASSPTGGARGEKLFF
J: TRBJ1-4
D: TRBD1
V: TRBV18
size: .

DNA: TGTGCCAGCAGTGCCGACAGGGGGCAGCTCGAGCAGTACTTC
CDR3: CASSADRGQLEQYF
J: TRBJ2-7
D: TRBD1
V: TRBV25-1
size: .

DNA: TGTGCCAGCAGTGAATTTCTCTTACAGACCTCAAGGTACACCATATATTTT
CDR3: CASSEFLLQTSRYTIYF
J: TRBJ1-3
D: .
V: TRBV25-1
size: few

DNA: TGTGCCAGCAGCCTCACCGCCCGGACAGGAAACTATGGCTACACCTTC
CDR3: CASSLTARTGNYGYTF
J: TRBJ1-2
D: TRBD1
V: TRBV11-2
size: .

DNA: TGTGCCAGCAGCTTGGGAGGCAGGGATAGCGGCTACACCTTC
CDR3: CASSLGGRDSGYTF
J: TRBJ1-2
D: .
V: TRBV5-6
size: .

DNA: TGTGCCAGCAGTTACTCGCCGGGTAACTCTGGAAACACCATATATTTT
CDR3: CASSYSPGNSGNTIYF
J: TRBJ1-3
D: .
V: TRBV6-5
size: .

DNA: TGTGCCAGCAGTGTAAACTATGACTACACCTTC
CDR3: CASSVNYDYTF
J: TRBJ1-2
D: .
V: TRBV2
size: .

DNA: TGTGCCAGCACTTTAGGTGAGGGATACGGCTACACCTTC
CDR3: CASTLGEGYGYTF
J: TRBJ1-2
D: .
V: TRBV27
size: few

DNA: TGCGCCAGCAGTAGGCAGGGGATGGCTAATGAAAAACTGTTTTTT
CDR3: CASSRQGMANEKLFF
J: TRBJ1-4
D: .
V: TRBV5-1
size: few

DNA: TGTGCCAGCAGTTTAAGGCAGGGACAGGCTTTCTTT
CDR3: CASSLRQGQAFF
J: TRBJ1-1
D: TRBD1
V: TRBV27
size: .

DNA: TGTGCCAGCAGCCCTCCCGGGACAGTGAACACTGAAGCTTTCTTT
CDR3: CASSPPGTVNTEAFF
J: TRBJ1-1
D: TRBD1
V: TRBV9
size: .

DNA: TGTGCCAGCAGTTCCACAGGGTATCAGCCCCAGCATTTT
CDR3: CASSSTGYQPQHF
J: TRBJ1-5
D: .
V: TRBV28
size: .

DNA: TGTGCCAGCAGTGCCCACAGGCCCCGGCAGTTCTTC
CDR3: CASSAHRPRQFF
J: TRBJ2-1
D: .
V: TRBV12-3/TRBV12-4
size: .

DNA: TGTGCCAGCAGCAAAGCGACAGGGGGCTATGAAAAACTGTTTTTT
CDR3: CASSKATGGYEKLFF
J: TRBJ1-4
D: .
V: TRBV21-1
size: .